Here is one T cell receptor (beta chain) with its context. Its antigen is as yet unknown. Indicated time point: 10-day in vitro stimulation with candidate neoantigen peptide 2. Cells were stimulated roughly 10 days with each of several ELISpot-reactive neoantigens. Trimming removed 4 bases at V and 3 bases at J, with 22 bases between. Germline V lookup: CDR1 LGHNA, CDR2 YNFKEQ. The CDR3 runs 17 residues. These data are taken from a study of PD-1 blockade in mismatch repair-deficient tumors. Study-level background: Patients had about a dozen mismatch repair-deficient cancer types, all previously treated and progressing. Study results and caveats: Three of seven peptides expanded clones, giving approximately 150 unique blood TCRs. After pembrolizumab, tumor-resident clones rose rapidly, then generally contracted before radiologic responses.

Sequenced by immunoSEQ multiplex PCR; TCRdb stores in-frame clones only, minus some. This repertoire shows about 10,000 clones, 70% to 90% found once; its top ten account for 22%. V usage is TRBV4-2 and J usage is TRBJ2-7; D unresolved. This specimen consisted of cells cultured in vitro, obtained from a patient treated with pembrolizumab. This sequence originates from an adult with mismatch repair-deficient cancer. As DNA, the CDR3 is TGTGCCAGCAGCCCCACCGTCATCTTGGCCGGATTCTACGAGCAGTACTTC. It encodes CASSPTVILAGFYEQYF.